This TCR beta chain was sequenced during a study of beta chain features in type 1 diabetes. Broader study findings: Researchers reported that naive, central memory and Treg TCRB repertoires appeared more similar in patients than in healthy donors. TCRB CDR3s from Type 1 diabetes patients were moderately but significantly shorter in all four CD4+ subsets. Diminished insertions and augmented deletions at VDJ junctions characterized type 1 diabetes patients.

V was pared by 1 base and J by 9 bases, with 3 bases of the junction left unmatched. Per the germline V gene, CDR1 is LNHNV and CDR2 is YYDKDF (reference sequence). The CDR3 runs to 14 residues. Via CD45RO/CCR7/CD25/CD127/CD95/CD27, cells of the CD4+ naive, central memory, regulatory and stem cell-like memory subsets were sorted. Once sorted, every population was more than 98% pure. A remark on this clone: Its antigen is unknown.

cDNA synthesis used the whole RNA isolate, giving expressed TCRB sequences. The method was immunoSEQ multiplex PCR; TCRdb's version includes in-frame clones alone and lacks a portion of them. The profile shows 400,000 or so clones, around 12% of them singletons. The sequence derives from a woman in her late teens or twenties with type 1 diabetes. Input material: naive CD4+ T cells from blood. The chain couples TRBV15 to TRBJ2-1; TRBD2 aligns across 10 bases. The CDR3 loop reads CATSRASGGGEQFF. Written as DNA, the CDR3 is TGTGCCACCAGCAGAGCCAGCGGGGGGGGTGAGCAGTTCTTC.